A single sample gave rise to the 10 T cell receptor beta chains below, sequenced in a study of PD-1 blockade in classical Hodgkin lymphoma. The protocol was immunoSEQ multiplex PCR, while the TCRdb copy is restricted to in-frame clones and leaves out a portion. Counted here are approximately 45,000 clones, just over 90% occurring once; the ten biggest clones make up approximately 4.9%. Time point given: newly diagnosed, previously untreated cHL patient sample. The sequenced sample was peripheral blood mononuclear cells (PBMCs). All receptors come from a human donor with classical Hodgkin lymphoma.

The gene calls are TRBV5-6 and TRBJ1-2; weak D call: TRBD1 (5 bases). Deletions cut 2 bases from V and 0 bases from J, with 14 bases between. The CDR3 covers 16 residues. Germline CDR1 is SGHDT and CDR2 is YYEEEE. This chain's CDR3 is CASSFTGTTANYGYTF. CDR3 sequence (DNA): TGTGCCAGCAGCTTCACCGGGACGACAGCTAACTATGGCTACACCTTC.

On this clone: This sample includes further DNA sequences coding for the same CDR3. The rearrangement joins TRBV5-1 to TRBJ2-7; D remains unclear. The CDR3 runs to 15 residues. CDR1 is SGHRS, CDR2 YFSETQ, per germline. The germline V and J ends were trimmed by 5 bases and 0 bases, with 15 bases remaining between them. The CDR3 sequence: CASRLSGLDSYEQYV. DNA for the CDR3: TGCGCCAGCAGGTTGTCGGGTCTAGACTCCTACGAGCAGTACGTC.

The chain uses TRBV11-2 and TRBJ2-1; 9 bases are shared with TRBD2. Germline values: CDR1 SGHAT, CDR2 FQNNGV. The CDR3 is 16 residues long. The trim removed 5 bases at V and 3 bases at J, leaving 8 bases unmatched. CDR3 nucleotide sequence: TGTGCCAGCAGCCCGGGCGGGGGGGAGAACTACAATGAGCAGTTCTTC. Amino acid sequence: CASSPGGGENYNEQFF.

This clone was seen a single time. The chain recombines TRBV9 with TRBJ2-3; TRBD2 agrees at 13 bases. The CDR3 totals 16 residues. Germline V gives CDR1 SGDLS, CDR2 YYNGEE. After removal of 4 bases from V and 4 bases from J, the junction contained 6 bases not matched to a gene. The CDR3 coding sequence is TGTGCCAGCAGCTGGACTAGCGGGAGCTTACCAGATACGCAGTATTTT. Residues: CASSWTSGSLPDTQYF.

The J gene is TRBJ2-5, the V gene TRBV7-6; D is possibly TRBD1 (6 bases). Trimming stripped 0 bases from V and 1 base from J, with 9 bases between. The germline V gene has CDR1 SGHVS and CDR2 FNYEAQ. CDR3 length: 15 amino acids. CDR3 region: CASSLATGFQETQYF. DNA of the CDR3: TGTGCCAGCAGCTTAGCGACAGGCTTCCAAGAGACCCAGTACTTC.

CDR3 sequence reads: CASNRGRGGNTIYF. CDR3 nucleotides: TGTGCCAGCAACCGTGGGAGGGGTGGAAACACCATATATTTT. The chain links TRBV2 to TRBJ1-3; tentative D call: TRBD1 (5 bases). The germline CDR1 and CDR2 sequences are SNHLY and FYNNEI. There are 14 residues in the CDR3. V lost 7 bases and J lost 3, with 13 bases in between.

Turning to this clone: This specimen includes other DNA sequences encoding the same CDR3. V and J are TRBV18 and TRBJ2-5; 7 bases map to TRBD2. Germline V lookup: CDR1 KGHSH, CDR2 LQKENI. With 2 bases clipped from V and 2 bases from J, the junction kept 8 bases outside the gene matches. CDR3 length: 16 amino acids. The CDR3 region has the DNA TGTGCCAGCTCACCAATGCAGGGAGGGAGGCAAGAGACCCAGTACTTC. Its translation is CASSPMQGGRQETQYF.

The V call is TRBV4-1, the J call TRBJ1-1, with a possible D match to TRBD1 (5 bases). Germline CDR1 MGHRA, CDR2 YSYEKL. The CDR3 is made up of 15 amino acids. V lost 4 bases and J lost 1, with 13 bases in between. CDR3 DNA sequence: TGCGCCAGCAGCCCCCTCGGGGGAGCGAACACTGAAGCTTTCTTT. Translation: CASSPLGGANTEAFF.

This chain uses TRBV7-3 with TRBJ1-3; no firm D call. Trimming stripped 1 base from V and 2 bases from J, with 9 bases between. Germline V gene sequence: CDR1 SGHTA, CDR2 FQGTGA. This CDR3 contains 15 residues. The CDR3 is CASSLMRDTGNTIYF. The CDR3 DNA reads TGTGCCAGCAGCTTAATGAGGGATACTGGAAACACCATATATTTT.

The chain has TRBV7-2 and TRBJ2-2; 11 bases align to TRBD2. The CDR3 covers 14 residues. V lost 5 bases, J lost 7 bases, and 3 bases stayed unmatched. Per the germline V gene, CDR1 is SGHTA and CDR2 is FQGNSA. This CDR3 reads CASSRLAGNGELFF. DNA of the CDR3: TGTGCCAGCAGCCGACTAGCGGGGAACGGGGAGCTGTTTTTT.